This record looks at one T cell receptor beta chain sequence and its context. This CDR3 has 15 amino acids. Between the trimmed V and J ends, which lost 1 base and 1 base, there was a span of 9 bases. The germline V gene encodes CDR1 SGHVS and CDR2 FNYEAQ. TCRdb's copy holds only in-frame clones and misses some; the assay was immunoSEQ multiplex PCR. In the table there are about 220,000 clones, approximately 92% of which are singletons. The record originates from a study of blood T cell repertoires in COVID-19. Overall study: Collection of acute and convalescent COVID-19 samples took place in the United States, Italy and Spain.

Recruitment covered over 20 US areas and drew participants whose ages spanned about 18 to 100 years. The source material was PBMCs or T cells enriched from blood (not recorded which). This rearrangement joins TRBV7-6 to TRBJ2-3; tentative D call: TRBD2 (5 bases). The receptor was derived from a woman between 18 and 30 years old in a cohort exposed to, infected with or recovered from COVID-19 (not recorded which). The CDR3 is CASSLGSGGTDTQYF. CDR3 sequence (DNA): TGTGCCAGCAGCTTAGGTTCCGGGGGCACAGATACGCAGTATTTT.